The clone carrying this T cell receptor (beta chain) was seen only once. Produced via immunoSEQ multiplex PCR; TCRdb's table is partial and in-frame only. The table records about 170,000 clones, 75% to 90% of them present only once. The V gene lost 5 bases and the J gene lost 3 bases, with 22 bases spanning the gap. Per the germline V gene, CDR1 is MNHNY and CDR2 is SVGAGI (reference sequence). The CDR3 runs 17 residues. The data originate from a study of T cell responses to AZD1222 COVID-19 vaccine. This sample comprised peripheral blood, obtained on day 0 of AZD1222 vaccination. The clonotype comes from an adult in good health. This chain links TRBV6-6 with TRBJ1-2; D ambiguous. CDR3 residues: CASSRSYERVKDYGYTF. The CDR3 nucleotides read TGTGCCAGCAGTCGTAGTTACGAGAGGGTTAAGGACTATGGCTACACCTTC.